Each of the 3 T cell receptor beta chains below was sequenced from the same sample in a study of T cell repertoires in cytomegalovirus infection. These TCRs' antigens remain unknown. MiXCR, applied by TCRdb to the reads, yields one record per CDR3 protein. The sample carries about 570,000 distinct CDR3 sequences, roughly 42% recorded once. The sequences come from cultured PBMCs, collected from culture after CMV antigen stimulation. Source of these receptors: a human donor in good health (CMV status not recorded). Some clones in this sample may be carry-over from other donors' samples.

This clonotype was recorded a few times. The chain recombines TRBV12-3 or TRBV12-4 with TRBJ1-2; D is uncertain. V shed 1 base and J shed 8 bases, with 11 bases lying between them. The CDR3 contains 13 residues. CDR3 DNA: TGTGCCAGCAGTTTAGAGGAAGGGTGGGGCTACACCTTC. Translated, it gives CASSLEEGWGYTF.

This chain joins TRBV20-1 and TRBJ2-2; D is undetermined. Germline assignment: CDR1 DFQATT and CDR2 SNEGSKA (reference sequence). V was clipped by 3 bases and J by 9 bases, with 8 bases between them. CDR3 length equals 11 residues. CDR3 sequence reads: CSASMDRELFF. In DNA, the CDR3 is TGCAGTGCTAGTATGGACCGGGAGCTGTTTTTT.

The sample holds a few counts of this clonotype. In nucleotides, the CDR3 is TGTGCCAGCAGTTGGACAGGGGATATCACCGGGGAGCTGTTTTTT. Residues: CASSWTGDITGELFF. The genes are TRBV6-5 and TRBJ2-2, with TRBD1 identical over 9 bases. The V segment lost 4 bases and the J segment 4 bases; nucleotides outside the gene matches: 4. The germline gives CDR1 MNHEY, CDR2 SVGAGI. CDR3 length equals 15 residues.